A single TCR beta chain is shown here with its context. One entry per CDR3 protein, called by TCRdb with MiXCR from the 5' RACE reads. This table holds about 390,000 distinct CDR3 sequences, 20% to 25% found once. This sample is drawn from a study of T-cell memory formation after mild COVID-19. Trimming took off 8 bases at V and 5 bases at J, with 12 bases between the two ends. Per the germline V gene, CDR1 is KGHDR and CDR2 is SFDVKD. This CDR3 is 13 amino acids long. Material: PBMCs or a T cell subset sorted from them (not recorded which). The J gene is TRBJ2-1, the V gene TRBV24-1; D gene uncertain. This sequence was found in an adult woman who had mild COVID-19 (a few samples of this study predate the infection). Cell type and time point are not known. CDR3 amino acids: CATMAGNDNEQFF. Written as DNA, the CDR3 is TGTGCCACCATGGCAGGTAACGACAATGAGCAGTTCTTC.